These 16 T cell receptor beta chains originate from one sample sequenced in a study of vaccination and CD4 T cells after COVID-19. One entry per CDR3 protein results from TCRdb running MiXCR on the PCR reads. The sample carries 12,000 to 15,000 distinct CDR3 sequences, roughly 65% recorded once. Sequenced here: CD4+ T cells from blood, sampled after SARS-CoV-2 vaccination. The receptors derive from a human donor who had recovered from COVID-19.

This clonotype was detected only once. The chain employs TRBV19 and TRBJ2-3; 7 positions agree with TRBD2. J gave up 10 bases and V 6 bases, and 7 bases lay outside the gene matches. The CDR3 covers 12 residues. Germline CDR1 and CDR2: LNHDA and SQIVND (reference sequence). The CDR3 sequence is CASSTSGKAQYF. The DNA for the CDR3 is TGTGCCAGTAGCACAAGCGGGAAGGCGCAGTATTTT.

The chain employs TRBV2 and TRBJ1-5; D is unresolved. With 7 bases removed from V and 5 bases from J, the gap between germline ends came to 9 bases. Germline V lookup: CDR1 SNHLY, CDR2 FYNNEI. The CDR3 has 12 amino acids. CDR3 loop: CASTPGDQPQHF. The CDR3, as DNA: TGTGCCAGCACCCCCGGGGATCAGCCCCAGCATTTT.

The table lists this clonotype with a few counts. This chain links TRBV6-1 with TRBJ1-3; 7 bases align to TRBD1. Germline-derived CDR1 and CDR2 are MNHNS and SASEGT. V lost 4 bases and J lost 9; bases outside the gene matches: 3. This CDR3 is built from 12 residues. The CDR3 bases are TGTGCCAGCAGTGGACAGGGACCCACCATATATTTT. Amino acids: CASSGQGPTIYF.

The chain has TRBV5-4 and TRBJ2-3; D may be TRBD1 (6 bases). This CDR3 has 15 amino acids. V lost 4 bases and J 3 bases, leaving 15 bases between the germline ends. Germline V gene sequence: CDR1 SGHNT, CDR2 YYREEE (reference sequence). For the CDR3, the DNA is TGTGCCAGCAGCCAGACAGGCGGGTTTACAGATACGCAGTATTTT. This encodes CASSQTGGFTDTQYF. The whole variable domain, remainder taken from reference TRBV5-4 and TRBJ2-3, is ETGVTQSPTHLIKTRGQQVTLRCSSQSGHNTVSWYQQALGQGPQFIFQYYREEENGRGNFPPRFSGLQFPNYSSELNVNALELDDSALYLCASSQTGGFTDTQYFGPGTRLTVL.

This clonotype was seen only a few times. The chain employs TRBV12-3 or TRBV12-4 and TRBJ1-5, with TRBD1 as a possible D gene (6 bases). CDR3 length: 16 amino acids. V was clipped by 4 bases and J by 4 bases, with 17 bases between them. This CDR3 reads CASSYGSPQGNQPQHF. CDR3 bases: TGTGCCAGCAGTTATGGGTCCCCCCAGGGGAATCAGCCCCAGCATTTT.

This clonotype was detected only a few times. The chain links TRBV20-1 to TRBJ1-5, with 8 bases matching TRBD1. Germline CDR1 DFQATT, CDR2 SNEGSKA (reference sequence). The V segment lost 3 bases and the J segment 2 bases; nucleotides outside the gene matches: 9. This CDR3 has 16 residues. CDR3 nucleotide sequence: TGCAGTGCTAGGGACAGGGTTGAGCTAGGCAATCAGCCCCAGCATTTT. Encoded protein: CSARDRVELGNQPQHF.

The rearrangement uses TRBV20-1 and TRBJ1-4; D is uncertain. The germline V gene encodes CDR1 DFQATT and CDR2 SNEGSKA (reference sequence). V lost 0 bases and J 7 bases, leaving 9 bases between the germline ends. This CDR3 has 13 amino acids. The chain's CDR3 is CSAREGTREKLFF. The DNA of the CDR3 is TGCAGTGCTAGAGAGGGAACACGTGAAAAACTGTTTTTT.

The chain has TRBV7-2 and TRBJ2-2, with 13 positions matching TRBD2. V dropped 5 bases and J dropped 6; count of bases not matched to a gene: 6. The CDR3 contains 16 residues. Looked up from germline, CDR1 is SGHTA and CDR2 is FQGNSA. This CDR3 reads CASSLTSGRVSGELFF. The CDR3 DNA follows: TGTGCCAGCAGCCTAACTAGCGGGAGGGTCTCCGGGGAGCTGTTTTTT.

The sample holds a few counts of this clonotype. The chain joins TRBV6-1 to TRBJ1-5; 8 positions match TRBD1. The CDR3 contains 16 residues. V trimming: 3 bases; J trimming: 7 bases; junction bases outside the gene matches: 11. Germline assignment: CDR1 MNHNS and CDR2 SASEGT. Here the CDR3 DNA reads TGTGCCAGCAGTGACCATGTCGGACAGGGTGTCCAGCCCCAGCATTTT. Translating gives CASSDHVGQGVQPQHF.

The V gene is TRBV20-1, the J gene TRBJ2-7, with 11 bases that match TRBD2. The germline V gene encodes CDR1 DFQATT and CDR2 SNEGSKA (reference sequence). V trimming: 6 bases; J trimming: 3 bases; junction bases outside the gene matches: 7. The CDR3 is 14 residues long. CDR3 bases: TGCAGTGCCACCGGGACTAGCGGCCTCTACGAGCAGTACTTC. Translating it yields CSATGTSGLYEQYF.

V and J are TRBV7-9 and TRBJ2-1; 7 nucleotides align to TRBD1. Losses at the gene ends were 1 base for V and 0 bases for J; bases not matched to a gene: 0. Germline V gene data show CDR1 as SEHNR and CDR2 as FQNEAQ (reference sequence). The CDR3 has 15 amino acids. The CDR3 spells CASSLGTGSYNEQFF. CDR3 nucleotides: TGTGCCAGCAGCTTAGGGACAGGCTCCTACAATGAGCAGTTCTTC. The full variable domain, rest sourced from reference TRBV7-9 and TRBJ2-1, is DTGVSQNPRHKITKRGQNVTFRCDPISEHNRLYWYRQTLGQGPEFLTYFQNEAQLEKSRLLSDRFSAERPKGSFSTLEIQRTEQGDSAMYLCASSLGTGSYNEQFFGPGTRLTVL.

This chain joins TRBV3-1 and TRBJ2-5; D possibly corresponds to TRBD2 (5 bases). The CDR3 loop spans 13 amino acids. The V end was cut by 3 bases, the J end by 5 bases, with 10 bases between. Looked up from germline, CDR1 is LGHDT and CDR2 is YNNKEL (reference sequence). The DNA for the CDR3 is TGTGCCAGCAGCCATGAGGACTGGGAGACCCAGTACTTC. This translates into CASSHEDWETQYF.

This sequence joins TRBV7-2 and TRBJ1-1; the D is unclear. The V gene lost 5 bases and the J gene lost 8 bases, with 9 bases spanning the gap. Per the germline V gene, CDR1 is SGHTA and CDR2 is FQGNSA. This CDR3 comprises 11 residues. The CDR3 loop reads CASSPNLEAFF. CDR3 coding DNA: TGTGCCAGCAGCCCCAATTTGGAAGCTTTCTTT.

This chain's CDR3 is CASRDRVGDGYTF. CDR3 nucleotides: TGTGCCAGTCGGGACAGGGTTGGGGATGGCTACACCTTC. This sequence joins TRBV19 and TRBJ1-2; 9 bases are shared with TRBD1. Germline assignment: CDR1 LNHDA and CDR2 SQIVND (reference sequence). After removal of 8 bases from V and 6 bases from J, the junction contained 7 bases not matched to a gene. This CDR3 is built from 13 residues.

The chain joins TRBV27 to TRBJ1-1, with D possibly being TRBD1 (5 bases). There are 16 residues in the CDR3. The germline gives CDR1 MNHEY, CDR2 SMNVEV (reference sequence). The V end was cut by 7 bases, the J end by 5 bases, with 23 bases between. CDR3 nucleotides: TGTGCCAGCATCCCGCGCGGGACGGGAGCGTTAACTGAAGCTTTCTTT. It yields the protein CASIPRGTGALTEAFF.

This sequence joins TRBV10-3 and TRBJ2-7; TRBD1 might be the D (5 bases). V was trimmed by 0 bases and J by 4 bases, leaving 10 bases between them. The CDR3 runs to 14 residues. CDR1 is ENHRY, CDR2 SYGVKD, per germline. CDR3 sequence (DNA): TGTGCCATCAGTGAGTCTGTAGGGGTGTACGAGCAGTACTTC. The encoded protein is CAISESVGVYEQYF.